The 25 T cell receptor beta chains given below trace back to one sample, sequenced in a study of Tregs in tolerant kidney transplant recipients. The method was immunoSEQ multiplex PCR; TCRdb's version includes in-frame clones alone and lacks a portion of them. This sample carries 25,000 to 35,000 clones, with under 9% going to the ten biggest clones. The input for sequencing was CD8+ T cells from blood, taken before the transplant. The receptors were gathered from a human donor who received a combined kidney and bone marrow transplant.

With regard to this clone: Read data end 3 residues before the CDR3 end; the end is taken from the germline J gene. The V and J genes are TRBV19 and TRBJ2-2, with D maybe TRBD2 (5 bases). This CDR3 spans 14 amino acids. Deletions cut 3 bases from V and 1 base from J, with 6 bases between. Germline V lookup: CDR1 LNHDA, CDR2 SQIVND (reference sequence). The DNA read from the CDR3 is TGTGCCAGTAGTATGGCGGGGAACACCGGGGAG. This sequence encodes CASSMAGNTGE. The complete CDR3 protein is CASSMAGNTGELFF.

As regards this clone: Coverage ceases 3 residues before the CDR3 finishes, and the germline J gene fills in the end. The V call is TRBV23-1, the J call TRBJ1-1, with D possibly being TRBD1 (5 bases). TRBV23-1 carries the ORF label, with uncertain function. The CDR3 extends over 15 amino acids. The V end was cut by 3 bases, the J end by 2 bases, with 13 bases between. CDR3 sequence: CASSHSKGRNTEAFF. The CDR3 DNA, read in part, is TGCGCCAGCAGTCATTCCAAGGGGCGCAACACTGAA.

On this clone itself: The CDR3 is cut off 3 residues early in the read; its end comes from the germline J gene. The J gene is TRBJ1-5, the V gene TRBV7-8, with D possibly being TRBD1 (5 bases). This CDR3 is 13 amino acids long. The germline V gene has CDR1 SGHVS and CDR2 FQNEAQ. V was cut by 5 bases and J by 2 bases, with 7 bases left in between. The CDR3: CASSGGGNQPQHF. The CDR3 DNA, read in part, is TGTGCCAGCAGCGGGGGGGGCAATCAGCCC.

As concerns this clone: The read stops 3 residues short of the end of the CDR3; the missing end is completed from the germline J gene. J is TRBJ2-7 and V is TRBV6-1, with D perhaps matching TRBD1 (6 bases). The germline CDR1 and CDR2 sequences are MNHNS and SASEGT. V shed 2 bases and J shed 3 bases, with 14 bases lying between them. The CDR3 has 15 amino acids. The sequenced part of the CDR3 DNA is TGTGCCAGCAGTGAAAGCCAGGGGCTAATCTACGAG. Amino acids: CASSESQGLIYE. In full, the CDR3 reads CASSESQGLIYEQYF.

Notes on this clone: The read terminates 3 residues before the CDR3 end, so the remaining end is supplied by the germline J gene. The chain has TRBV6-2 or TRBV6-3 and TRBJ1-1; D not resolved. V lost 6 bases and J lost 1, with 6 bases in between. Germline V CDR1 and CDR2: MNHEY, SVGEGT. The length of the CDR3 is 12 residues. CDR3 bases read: TGTGCCAGCAGCCCAGGGAACACTGAA. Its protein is CASSPGNTE. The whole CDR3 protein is CASSPGNTEAFF.

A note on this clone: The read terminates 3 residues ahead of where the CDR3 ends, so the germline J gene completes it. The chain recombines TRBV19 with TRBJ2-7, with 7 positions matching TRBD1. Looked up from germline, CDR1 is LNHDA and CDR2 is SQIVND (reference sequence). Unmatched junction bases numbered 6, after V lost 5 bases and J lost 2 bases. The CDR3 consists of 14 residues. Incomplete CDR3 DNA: TGTGCCAGTAGTCTACAGGGGAGCACCTACGAG. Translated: CASSLQGSTYE. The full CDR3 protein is CASSLQGSTYEQYF.

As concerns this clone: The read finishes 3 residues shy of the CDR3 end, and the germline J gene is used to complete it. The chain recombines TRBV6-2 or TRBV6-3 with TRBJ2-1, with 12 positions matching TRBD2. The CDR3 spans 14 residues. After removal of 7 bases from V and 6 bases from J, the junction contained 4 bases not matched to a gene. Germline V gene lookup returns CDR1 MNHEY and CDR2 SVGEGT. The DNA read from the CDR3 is TGTGCCAGCATAGGACTAGCGGGAAGCAATGAG. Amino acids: CASIGLAGSNE. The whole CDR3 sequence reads CASIGLAGSNEQFF.

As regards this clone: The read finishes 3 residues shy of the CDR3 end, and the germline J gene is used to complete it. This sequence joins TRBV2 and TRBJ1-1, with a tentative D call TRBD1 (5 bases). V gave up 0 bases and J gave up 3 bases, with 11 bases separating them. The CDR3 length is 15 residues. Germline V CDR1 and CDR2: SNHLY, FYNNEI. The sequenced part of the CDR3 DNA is TGTGCCAGCAGTGAAGCGGGGGGATACTACACTGAA. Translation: CASSEAGGYYTE. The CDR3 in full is CASSEAGGYYTEAFF.

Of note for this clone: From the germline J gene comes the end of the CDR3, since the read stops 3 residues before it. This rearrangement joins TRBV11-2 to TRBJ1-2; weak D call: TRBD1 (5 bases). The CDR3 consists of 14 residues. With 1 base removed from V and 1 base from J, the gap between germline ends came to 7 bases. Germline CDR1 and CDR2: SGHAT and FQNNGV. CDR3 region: CASSLGGSNYGYTF. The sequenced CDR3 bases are TGTGCCAGCAGCTTAGGGGGCAGTAACTATGGC.

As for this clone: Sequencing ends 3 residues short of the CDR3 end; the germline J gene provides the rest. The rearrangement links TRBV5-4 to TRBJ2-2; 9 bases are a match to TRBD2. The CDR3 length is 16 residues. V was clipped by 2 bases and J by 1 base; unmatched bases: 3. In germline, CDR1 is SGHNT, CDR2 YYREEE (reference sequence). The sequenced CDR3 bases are TGTGCCAGCAGCTTAACTAGCGGGCTGAACACCGGGGAG. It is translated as CASSLTSGLNTGE. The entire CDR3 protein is CASSLTSGLNTGELFF.

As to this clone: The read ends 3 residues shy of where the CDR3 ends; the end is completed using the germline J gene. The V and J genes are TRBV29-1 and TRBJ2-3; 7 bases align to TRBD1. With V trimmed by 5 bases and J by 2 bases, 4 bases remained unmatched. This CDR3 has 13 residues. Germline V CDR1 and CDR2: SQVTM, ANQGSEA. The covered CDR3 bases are TGCAGCGTTCCGGGACAGCACACAGATACG. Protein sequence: CSVPGQHTDT. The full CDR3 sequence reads CSVPGQHTDTQYF.

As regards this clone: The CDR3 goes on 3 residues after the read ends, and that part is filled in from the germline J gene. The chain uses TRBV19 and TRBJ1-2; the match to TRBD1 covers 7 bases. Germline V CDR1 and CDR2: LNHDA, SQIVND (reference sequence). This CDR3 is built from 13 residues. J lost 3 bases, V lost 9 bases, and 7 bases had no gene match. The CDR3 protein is CASDTGEDYGYTF. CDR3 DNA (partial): TGTGCCAGCGACACAGGGGAGGACTATGGC.

CDR3 amino acids: CASSPGTSGVYEQYF. CDR3 DNA, as far as it was read: TGTGCCAGCTCACCAGGGACTAGCGGGGTCTACGAG. The V gene is TRBV18, the J gene TRBJ2-7, with TRBD2 matching 13 bases. The read gets to within 3 residues of the CDR3 end, and the germline J gene fills in the rest. Losses at the gene ends were 2 bases for V and 3 bases for J; bases not matched to a gene: 1. Per the germline V gene, CDR1 is KGHSH and CDR2 is LQKENI. This CDR3 is 15 amino acids long.

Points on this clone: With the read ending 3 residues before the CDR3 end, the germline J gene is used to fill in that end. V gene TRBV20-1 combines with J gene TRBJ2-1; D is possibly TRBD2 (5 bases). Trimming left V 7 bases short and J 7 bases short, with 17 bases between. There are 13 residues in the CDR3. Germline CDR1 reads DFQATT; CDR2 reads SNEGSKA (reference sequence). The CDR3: CSVRGLNWNEQFF. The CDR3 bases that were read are TGCAGTGTAAGAGGACTCAATTGGAATGAG.

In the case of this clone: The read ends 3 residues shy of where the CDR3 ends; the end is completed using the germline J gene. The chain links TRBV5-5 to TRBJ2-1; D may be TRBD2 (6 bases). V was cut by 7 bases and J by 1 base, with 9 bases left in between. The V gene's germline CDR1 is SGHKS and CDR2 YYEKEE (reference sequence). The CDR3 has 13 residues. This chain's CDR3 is CASLGGSYNEQFF. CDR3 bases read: TGTGCCAGCTTAGGAGGGTCCTACAATGAG. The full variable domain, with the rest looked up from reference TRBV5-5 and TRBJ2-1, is DAGVTQSPTHLIKTRGQQVTLRCSPISGHKSVSWYQQVLGQGPQFIFQYYEKEERGRGNFPDRFSARQFPNYSSELNVNALLLGDSALYLCASLGGSYNEQFFGPGTRLTVL.

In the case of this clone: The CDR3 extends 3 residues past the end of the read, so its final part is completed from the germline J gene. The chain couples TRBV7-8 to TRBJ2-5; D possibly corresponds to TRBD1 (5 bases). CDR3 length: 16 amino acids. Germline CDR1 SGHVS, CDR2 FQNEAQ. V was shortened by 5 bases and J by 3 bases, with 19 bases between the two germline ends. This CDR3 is CASSQYSLIREETQYF. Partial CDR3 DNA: TGTGCCAGCAGCCAATATTCCCTGATCAGGGAAGAGACC.

CDR3 residues: CASSFTGLDTEAFF. The sequenced part of the CDR3 DNA is TGTGCCAGCAGTTTTACAGGGTTGGACACTGAA. The chain couples TRBV7-8 to TRBJ1-1; TRBD1 might be the D (6 bases). The CDR3 end is not reached by the read, which stops 3 residues before it; the germline J gene fills it in. CDR1 is SGHVS and CDR2 is FQNEAQ in the germline V gene. The CDR3 is made up of 14 amino acids. V was cut by 6 bases and J by 3 bases, with 14 bases left in between. The full variable domain, completed using reference TRBV7-8 and TRBJ1-1, is GAGVSQSPRYKVAKRGQDVALRCDPISGHVSLFWYQQALGQGPEFLTYFQNEAQLDKSGLPSDRFFAERPEGSVSTLKIQRTQQEDSAVYLCASSFTGLDTEAFFGQGTRLTVV.

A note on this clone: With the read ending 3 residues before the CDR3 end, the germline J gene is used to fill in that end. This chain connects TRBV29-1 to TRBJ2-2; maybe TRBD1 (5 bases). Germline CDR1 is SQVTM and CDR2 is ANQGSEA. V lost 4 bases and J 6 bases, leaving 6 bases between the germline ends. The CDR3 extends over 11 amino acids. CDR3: CSVAGPGELFF. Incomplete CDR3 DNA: TGCAGCGTTGCAGGGCCCGGGGAG.

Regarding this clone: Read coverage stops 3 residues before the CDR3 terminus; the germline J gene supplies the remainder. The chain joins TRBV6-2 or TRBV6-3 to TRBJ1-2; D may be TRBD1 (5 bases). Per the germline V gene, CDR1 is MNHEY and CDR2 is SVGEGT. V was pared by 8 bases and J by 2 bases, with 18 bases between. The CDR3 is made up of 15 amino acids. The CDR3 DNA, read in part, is TGTGCCAGCGCCAACCCTCGAGAGGGGAACTATGGC. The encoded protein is CASANPREGNYG. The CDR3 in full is CASANPREGNYGYTF.

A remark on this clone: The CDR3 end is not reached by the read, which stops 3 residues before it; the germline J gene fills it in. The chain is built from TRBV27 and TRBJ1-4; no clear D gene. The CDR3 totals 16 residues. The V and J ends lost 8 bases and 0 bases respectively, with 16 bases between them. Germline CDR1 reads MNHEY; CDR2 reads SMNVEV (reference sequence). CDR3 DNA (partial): TGTGCCAGCGGTCCAATACAGAGCCCAACTAATGAAAAA. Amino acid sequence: CASGPIQSPTNEK. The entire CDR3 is CASGPIQSPTNEKLFF.

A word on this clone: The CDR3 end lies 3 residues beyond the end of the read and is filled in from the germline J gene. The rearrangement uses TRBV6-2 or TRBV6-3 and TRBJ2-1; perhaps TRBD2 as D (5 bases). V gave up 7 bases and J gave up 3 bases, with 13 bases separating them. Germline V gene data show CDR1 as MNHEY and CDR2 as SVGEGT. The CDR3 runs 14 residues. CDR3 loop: CASIGGTSYNEQFF. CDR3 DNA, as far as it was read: TGTGCCAGCATAGGAGGTACTAGCTACAATGAG.

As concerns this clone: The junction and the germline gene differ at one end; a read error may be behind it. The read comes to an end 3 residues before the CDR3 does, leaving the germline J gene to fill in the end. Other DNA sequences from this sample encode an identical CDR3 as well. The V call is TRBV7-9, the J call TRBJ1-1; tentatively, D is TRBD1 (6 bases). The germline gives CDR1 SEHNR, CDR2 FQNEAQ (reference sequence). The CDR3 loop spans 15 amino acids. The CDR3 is CASSLGDTQNTEAFF. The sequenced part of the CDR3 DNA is TGTGCCAGCAGCTTAGGGGACACCCAGAACACTGAG.

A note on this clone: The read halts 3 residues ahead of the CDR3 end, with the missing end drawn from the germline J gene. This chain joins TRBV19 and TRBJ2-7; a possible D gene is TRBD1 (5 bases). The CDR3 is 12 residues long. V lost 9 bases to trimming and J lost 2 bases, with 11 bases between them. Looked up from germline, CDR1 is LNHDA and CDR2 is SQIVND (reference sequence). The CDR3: CASAQGAYEQYF. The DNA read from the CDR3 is TGTGCCAGCGCCCAGGGCGCCTACGAG.

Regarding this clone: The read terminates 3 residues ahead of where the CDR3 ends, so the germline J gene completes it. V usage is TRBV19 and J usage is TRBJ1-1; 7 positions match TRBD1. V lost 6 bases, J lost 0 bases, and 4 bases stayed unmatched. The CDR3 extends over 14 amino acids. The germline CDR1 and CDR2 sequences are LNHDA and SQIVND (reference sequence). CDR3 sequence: CASSTGQMNTEAFF. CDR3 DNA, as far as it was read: TGTGCCAGTAGCACGGGACAGATGAACACTGAA. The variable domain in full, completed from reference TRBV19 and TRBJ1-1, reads DGGITQSPKYLFRKEGQNVTLSCEQNLNHDAMYWYRQDPGQGLRLIYYSQIVNDFQKGDIAEGYSVSREKKESFPLTVTSAQKNPTAFYLCASSTGQMNTEAFFGQGTRLTVV.

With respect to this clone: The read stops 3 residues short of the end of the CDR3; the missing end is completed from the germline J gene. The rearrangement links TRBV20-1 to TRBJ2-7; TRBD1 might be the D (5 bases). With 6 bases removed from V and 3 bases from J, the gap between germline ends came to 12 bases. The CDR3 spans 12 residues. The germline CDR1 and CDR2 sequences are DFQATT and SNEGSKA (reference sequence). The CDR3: CSARWGSYEQYF. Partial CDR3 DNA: TGCAGTGCAAGGTGGGGCAGCTACGAG.